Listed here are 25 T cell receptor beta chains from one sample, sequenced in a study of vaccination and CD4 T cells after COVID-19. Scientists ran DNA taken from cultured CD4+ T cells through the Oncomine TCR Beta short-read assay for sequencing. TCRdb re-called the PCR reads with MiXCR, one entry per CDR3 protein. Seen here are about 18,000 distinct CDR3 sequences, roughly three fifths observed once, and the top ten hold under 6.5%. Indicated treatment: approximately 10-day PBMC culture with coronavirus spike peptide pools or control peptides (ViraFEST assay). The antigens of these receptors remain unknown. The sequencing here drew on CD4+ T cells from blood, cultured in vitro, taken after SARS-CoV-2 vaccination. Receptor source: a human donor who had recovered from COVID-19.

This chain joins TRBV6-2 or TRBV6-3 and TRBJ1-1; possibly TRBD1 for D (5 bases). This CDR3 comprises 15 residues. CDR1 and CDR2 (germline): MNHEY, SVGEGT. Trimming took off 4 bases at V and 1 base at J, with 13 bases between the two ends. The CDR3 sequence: CASSLYGGWNTEAFF. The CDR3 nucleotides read TGTGCCAGCAGTTTATACGGGGGGTGGAACACTGAAGCTTTCTTT.

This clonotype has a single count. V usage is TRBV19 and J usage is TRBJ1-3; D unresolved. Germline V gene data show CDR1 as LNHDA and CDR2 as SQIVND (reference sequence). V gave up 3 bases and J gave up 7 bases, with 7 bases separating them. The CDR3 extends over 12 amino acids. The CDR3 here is CASSIGLNTIYF. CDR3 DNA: TGTGCCAGTAGTATCGGGTTGAACACCATATATTTT.

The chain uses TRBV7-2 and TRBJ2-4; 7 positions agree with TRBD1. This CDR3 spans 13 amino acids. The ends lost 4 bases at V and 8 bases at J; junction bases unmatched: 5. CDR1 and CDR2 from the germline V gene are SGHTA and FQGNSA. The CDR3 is CASSSQGFDIQYF. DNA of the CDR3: TGTGCCAGCAGCTCACAGGGGTTTGACATTCAGTACTTC.

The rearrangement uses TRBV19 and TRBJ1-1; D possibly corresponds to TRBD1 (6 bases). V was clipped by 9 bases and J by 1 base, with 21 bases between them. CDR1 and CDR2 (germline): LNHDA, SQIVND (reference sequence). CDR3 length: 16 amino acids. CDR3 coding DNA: TGTGCCAGCAAGATTCATTCGGAGGGGGAGAACACTGAAGCTTTCTTT. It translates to CASKIHSEGENTEAFF.

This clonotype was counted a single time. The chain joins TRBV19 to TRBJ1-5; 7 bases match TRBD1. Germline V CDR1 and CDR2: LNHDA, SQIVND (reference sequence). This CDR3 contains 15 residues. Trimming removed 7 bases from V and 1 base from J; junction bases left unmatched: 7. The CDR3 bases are TGTGCCAGTAAAGCAGACAGGGCCAGCAATCAGCCCCAGCATTTT. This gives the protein CASKADRASNQPQHF.

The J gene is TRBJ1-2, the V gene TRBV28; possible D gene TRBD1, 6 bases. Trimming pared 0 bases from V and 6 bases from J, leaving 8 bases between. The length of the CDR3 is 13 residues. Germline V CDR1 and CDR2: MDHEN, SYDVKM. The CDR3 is CASSLWGADGYTF. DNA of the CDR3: TGTGCCAGCAGTTTATGGGGGGCCGATGGCTACACCTTC.

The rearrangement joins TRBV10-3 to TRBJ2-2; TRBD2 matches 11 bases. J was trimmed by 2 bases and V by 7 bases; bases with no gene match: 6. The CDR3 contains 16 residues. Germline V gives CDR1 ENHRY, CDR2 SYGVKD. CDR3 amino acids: CAINQGLAANTGELFF. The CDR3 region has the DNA TGTGCCATCAACCAGGGACTAGCGGCAAACACCGGGGAGCTGTTTTTT.

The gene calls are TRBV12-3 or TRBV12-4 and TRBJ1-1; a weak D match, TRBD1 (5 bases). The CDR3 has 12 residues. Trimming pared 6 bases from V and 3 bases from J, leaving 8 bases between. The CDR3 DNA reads TGTGCCAGCAGCCCAGGGCACACTGAAGCTTTCTTT. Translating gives CASSPGHTEAFF.

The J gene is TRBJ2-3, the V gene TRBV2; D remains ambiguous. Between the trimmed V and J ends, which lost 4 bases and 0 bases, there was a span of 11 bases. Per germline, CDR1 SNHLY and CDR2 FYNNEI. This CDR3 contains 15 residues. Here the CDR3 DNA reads TGTGCCAGCAGTGTCAACGGGCCTAGCACAGATACGCAGTATTTT. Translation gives CASSVNGPSTDTQYF.

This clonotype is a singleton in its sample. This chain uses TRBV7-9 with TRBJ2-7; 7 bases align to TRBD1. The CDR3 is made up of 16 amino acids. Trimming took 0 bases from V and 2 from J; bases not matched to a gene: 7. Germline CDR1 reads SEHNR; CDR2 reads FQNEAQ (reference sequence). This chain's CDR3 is CASSLAGTVQTYEQYF. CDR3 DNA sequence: TGTGCCAGCAGCTTAGCAGGGACAGTGCAAACCTACGAGCAGTACTTC.

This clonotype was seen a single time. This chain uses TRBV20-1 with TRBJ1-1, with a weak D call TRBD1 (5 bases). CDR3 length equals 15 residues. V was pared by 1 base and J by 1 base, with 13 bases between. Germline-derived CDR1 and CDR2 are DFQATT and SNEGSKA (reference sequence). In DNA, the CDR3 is TGCAGTGCTAGAGTATTAGGGGAAACGAACACTGAAGCTTTCTTT. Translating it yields CSARVLGETNTEAFF.

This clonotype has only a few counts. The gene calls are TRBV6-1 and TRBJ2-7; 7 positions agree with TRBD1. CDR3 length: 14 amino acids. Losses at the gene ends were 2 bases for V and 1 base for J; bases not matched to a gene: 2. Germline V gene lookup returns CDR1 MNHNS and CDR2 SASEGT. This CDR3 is CASSEQTGSYEQYF. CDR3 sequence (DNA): TGTGCCAGCAGTGAACAGACAGGGTCCTACGAGCAGTACTTC.

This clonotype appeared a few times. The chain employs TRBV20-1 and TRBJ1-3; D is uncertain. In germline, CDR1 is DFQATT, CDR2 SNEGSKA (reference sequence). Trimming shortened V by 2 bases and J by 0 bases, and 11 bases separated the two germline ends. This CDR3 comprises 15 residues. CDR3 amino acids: CSARPPGTSGNTIYF. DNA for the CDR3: TGCAGTGCTAGACCGCCGGGAACCTCTGGAAACACCATATATTTT.

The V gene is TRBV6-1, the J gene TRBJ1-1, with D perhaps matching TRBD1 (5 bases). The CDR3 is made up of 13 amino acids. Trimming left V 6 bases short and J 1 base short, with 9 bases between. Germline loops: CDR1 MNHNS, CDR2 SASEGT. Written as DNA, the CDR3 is TGTGCCAGCAGGGGGACCGGGAACACTGAAGCTTTCTTT. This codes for CASRGTGNTEAFF.

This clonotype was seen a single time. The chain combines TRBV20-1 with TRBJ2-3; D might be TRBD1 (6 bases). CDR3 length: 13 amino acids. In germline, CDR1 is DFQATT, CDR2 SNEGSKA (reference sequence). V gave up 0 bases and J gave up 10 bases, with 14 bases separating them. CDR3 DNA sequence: TGCAGTGCTAGAGATCTGAACCCAGGGGCGCAGTATTTT. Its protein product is CSARDLNPGAQYF.

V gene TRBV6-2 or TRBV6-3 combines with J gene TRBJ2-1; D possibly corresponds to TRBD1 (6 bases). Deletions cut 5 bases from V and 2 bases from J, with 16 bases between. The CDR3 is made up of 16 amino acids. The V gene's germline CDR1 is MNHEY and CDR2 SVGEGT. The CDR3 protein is CASSDPTGTPYNEQFF. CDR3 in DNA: TGTGCCAGCAGTGACCCCACAGGGACCCCCTACAATGAGCAGTTCTTC.

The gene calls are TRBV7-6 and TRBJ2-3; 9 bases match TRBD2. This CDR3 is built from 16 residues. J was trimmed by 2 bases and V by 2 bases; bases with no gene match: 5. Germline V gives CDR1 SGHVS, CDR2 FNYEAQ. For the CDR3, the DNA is TGTGCCAGCAGCTTAAAAAGCGGGAGGTTCACAGATACGCAGTATTTT. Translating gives CASSLKSGRFTDTQYF. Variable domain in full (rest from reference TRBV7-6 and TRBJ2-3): GAGVSQSPRYKVTKRGQDVALRCDPISGHVSLYWYRQALGQGPEFLTYFNYEAQQDKSGLPNDRFSAERPEGSISTLTIQRTEQRDSAMYRCASSLKSGRFTDTQYFGPGTRLTVL.

CDR3 loop: CSATSGRTDTQYF. In DNA, the CDR3 is TGCAGTGCTACCAGCGGAAGAACAGATACGCAGTATTTT. The chain joins TRBV20-1 to TRBJ2-3; D is perhaps TRBD2 (5 bases). The V end lost 4 bases, the J end lost 3 bases, and 11 bases lay between the germline ends. This CDR3 comprises 13 residues. Germline CDR1 reads DFQATT; CDR2 reads SNEGSKA (reference sequence).

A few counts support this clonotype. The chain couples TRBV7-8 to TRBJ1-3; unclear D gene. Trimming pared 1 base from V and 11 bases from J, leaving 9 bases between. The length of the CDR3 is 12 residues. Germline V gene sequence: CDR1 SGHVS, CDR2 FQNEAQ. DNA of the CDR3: TGTGCCAGCAGCTTAGGTCGGGTATCCATATATTTT. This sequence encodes CASSLGRVSIYF.

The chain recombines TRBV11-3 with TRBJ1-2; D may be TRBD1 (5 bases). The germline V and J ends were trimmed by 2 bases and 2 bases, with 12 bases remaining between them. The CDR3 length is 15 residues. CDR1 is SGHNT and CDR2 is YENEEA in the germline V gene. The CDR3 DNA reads TGTGCCAGCAGCTTAACAGACGGGGGAAACTATGGCTACACCTTC. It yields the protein CASSLTDGGNYGYTF.

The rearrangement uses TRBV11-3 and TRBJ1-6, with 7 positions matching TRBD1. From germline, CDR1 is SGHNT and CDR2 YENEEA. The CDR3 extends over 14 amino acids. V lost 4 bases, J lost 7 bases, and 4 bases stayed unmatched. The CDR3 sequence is CASSSTGVNSPLHF. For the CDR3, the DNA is TGTGCCAGCAGCTCCACAGGGGTAAATTCACCCCTCCACTTT.

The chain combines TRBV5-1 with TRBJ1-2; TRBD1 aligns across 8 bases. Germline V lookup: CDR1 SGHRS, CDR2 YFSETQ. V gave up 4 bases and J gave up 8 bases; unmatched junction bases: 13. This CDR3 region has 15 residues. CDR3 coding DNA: TGCGCCAGCAGCGCCGATCCCGGGACAGGCGGAGGCTACACCTTC. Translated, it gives CASSADPGTGGGYTF.

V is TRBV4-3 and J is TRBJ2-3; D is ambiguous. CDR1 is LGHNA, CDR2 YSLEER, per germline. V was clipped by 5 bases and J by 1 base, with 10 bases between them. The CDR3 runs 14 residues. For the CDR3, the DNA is TGCGCCAGCAGCGTCGCTGTGGGCACAGATACGCAGTATTTT. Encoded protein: CASSVAVGTDTQYF.

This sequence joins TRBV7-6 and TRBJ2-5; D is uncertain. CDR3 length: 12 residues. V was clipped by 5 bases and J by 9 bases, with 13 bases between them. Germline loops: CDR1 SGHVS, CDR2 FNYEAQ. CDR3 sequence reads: CASSPERGSQYF. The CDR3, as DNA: TGTGCCAGCAGCCCCGAGCGTGGGTCCCAGTACTTC.

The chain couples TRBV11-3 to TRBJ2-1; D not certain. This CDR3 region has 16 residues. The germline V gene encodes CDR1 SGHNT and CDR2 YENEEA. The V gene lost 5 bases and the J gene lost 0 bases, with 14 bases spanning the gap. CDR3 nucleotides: TGTGCCAGCAGCACCCGAGCGTCAAGCTCCTACAATGAGCAGTTCTTC. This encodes CASSTRASSSYNEQFF.